This is a list of T cell receptor beta chains from one sample in a study of cytomegalovirus exposure and HLA in healthy donors. Generated by immunoSEQ multiplex PCR, the TCRdb table keeps only in-frame clones and is missing some. The sample has 100,000 to 150,000 clones; roughly 95% are singletons. Material: PBMCs. These receptor sequences come from a man between 18 and 29 years old in good health and CMV-seronegative. Both conserved end residues are part of each CDR3. A D gene is named only where the DNA matches it firmly. Only some rows state a clone size, as once, few, many or a class for expanded clones.

TRBV27,-,TRBJ2-2,TRBD1,CASSPGQGLGELFF,TGTGCCAGCAGTCCCGGACAGGGCCTCGGGGAGCTGTTTTTT
TRBV7-2,-,TRBJ2-5,-,CASSGSPETQYF,TGTGCCAGCAGCGGCTCCCCGGAGACCCAGTACTTC
TRBV7-9,-,TRBJ2-7,TRBD2,CASSSLTSGGTTYEQYF,TGTGCCAGCAGCTCATTGACTAGCGGGGGAACGACCTACGAGCAGTACTTC
TRBV4-1,-,TRBJ1-4,TRBD1,CASSPRGQGHNEKLFF,TGCGCCAGCAGCCCACGCGGACAGGGGCATAATGAAAAACTGTTTTTT
TRBV18,-,TRBJ1-5,-,CASSWDSGDQPQHF,TGTGCCAGCTCGTGGGACTCAGGAGATCAGCCCCAGCATTTT
TRBV7-9,-,TRBJ2-7,TRBD2,CASSPGLASVEQYF,TGTGCCAGCAGCCCGGGACTAGCATCTGTCGAGCAGTACTTC
TRBV5-1,-,TRBJ2-2,TRBD1,CASSLRQGRTGELFF,TGCGCCAGCAGCTTAAGACAGGGGCGCACCGGGGAGCTGTTTTTT
TRBV4-2,-,TRBJ2-7,-,CASSQQDSSYEQYF,TGTGCCAGCAGCCAGCAGGATAGCTCCTACGAGCAGTACTTC
TRBV28,-,TRBJ1-2,TRBD1,CASSFLVKGAHGYTF,TGTGCCAGCAGTTTCTTAGTAAAGGGGGCCCATGGCTACACCTTC
TRBV4-1,-,TRBJ2-1,TRBD2,CASSQGVASGRGNEQFF,TGCGCCAGCAGCCAAGGAGTGGCTAGCGGGAGGGGCAATGAGCAGTTCTTC
TRBV7-3,-,TRBJ2-7,TRBD2,CASSSLAGGSYEQYF,TGTGCCAGCAGCTCTCTAGCGGGAGGTTCTTACGAGCAGTACTTC
TRBV11-3,once,TRBJ2-5,-,CASSYSWREVLQETQYF,TGTGCCAGCAGCTATTCCTGGCGGGAAGTGTTACAAGAGACCCAGTACTTC
TRBV29-1,-,TRBJ2-2,TRBD1,CSVRQGTGELFF,TGCAGCGTCCGACAGGGGACCGGGGAGCTGTTTTTT
TRBV5-4,once,TRBJ2-1,-,CASSPGGGGSSYNEQFF,TGTGCCAGCAGCCCAGGAGGGGGAGGGAGCTCCTACAATGAGCAGTTCTTC
TRBV4-3,-,TRBJ2-3,TRBD1,CASSQDMARQGPDTQYF,TGCGCCAGCAGCCAAGATATGGCGAGACAGGGGCCCGATACGCAGTATTTT
TRBV7-6,once,TRBJ2-5,TRBD1,CASSPRQGQETQYF,TGTGCCAGCAGCCCCCGACAGGGACAAGAGACCCAGTACTTC